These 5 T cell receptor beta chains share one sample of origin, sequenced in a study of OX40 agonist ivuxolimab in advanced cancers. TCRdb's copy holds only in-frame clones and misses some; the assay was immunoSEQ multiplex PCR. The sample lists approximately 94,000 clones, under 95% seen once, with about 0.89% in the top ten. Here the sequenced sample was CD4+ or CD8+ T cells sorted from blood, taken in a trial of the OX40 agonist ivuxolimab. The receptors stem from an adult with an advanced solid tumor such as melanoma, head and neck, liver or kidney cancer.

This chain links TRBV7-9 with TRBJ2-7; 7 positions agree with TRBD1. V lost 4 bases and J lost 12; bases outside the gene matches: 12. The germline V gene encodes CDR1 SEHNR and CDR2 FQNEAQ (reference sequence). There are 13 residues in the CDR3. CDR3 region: CASSSETGFVLYF. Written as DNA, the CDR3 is TGTGCCAGCAGCTCTGAGACAGGGTTTGTTCTGTACTTC. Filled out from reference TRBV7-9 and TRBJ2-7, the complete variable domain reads DTGVSQNPRHKITKRGQNVTFRCDPISEHNRLYWYRQTLGQGPEFLTYFQNEAQLEKSRLLSDRFSAERPKGSFSTLEIQRTEQGDSAMYLCASSSETGFVLYFGPGTRLTVT.

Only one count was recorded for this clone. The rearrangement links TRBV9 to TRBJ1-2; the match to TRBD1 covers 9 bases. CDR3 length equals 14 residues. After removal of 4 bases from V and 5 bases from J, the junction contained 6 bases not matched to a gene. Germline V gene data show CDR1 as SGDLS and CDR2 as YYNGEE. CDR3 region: CASSTGTGRYGYTF. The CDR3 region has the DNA TGTGCCAGCAGCACAGGGACAGGGAGATATGGCTACACCTTC.

CDR3 residues: CASSALTLTYEQYF. In nucleotides, the CDR3 is TGTGCCAGCAGCGCCCTGACATTAACCTACGAGCAGTACTTC. The chain is built from TRBV9 and TRBJ2-7; D ambiguous. Germline CDR1 is SGDLS and CDR2 is YYNGEE. The V gene lost 3 bases and the J gene lost 2 bases, with 12 bases spanning the gap. This CDR3 spans 14 amino acids. Looking up the rest from reference TRBV9 and TRBJ2-7 gives the full variable domain: DSGVTQTPKHLITATGQRVTLRCSPRSGDLSVYWYQQSLDQGLQFLIQYYNGEERAKGNILERFSAQQFPDLHSELNLSSLELGDSALYFCASSALTLTYEQYFGPGTRLTVT.

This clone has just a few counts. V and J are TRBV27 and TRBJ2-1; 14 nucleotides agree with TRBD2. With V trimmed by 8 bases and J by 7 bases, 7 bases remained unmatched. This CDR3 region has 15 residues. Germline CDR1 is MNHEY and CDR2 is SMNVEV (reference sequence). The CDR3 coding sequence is TGTGCCAGCGGAAGACGGACTAGCGGGAGGAATGAGCAGTTCTTC. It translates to CASGRRTSGRNEQFF.

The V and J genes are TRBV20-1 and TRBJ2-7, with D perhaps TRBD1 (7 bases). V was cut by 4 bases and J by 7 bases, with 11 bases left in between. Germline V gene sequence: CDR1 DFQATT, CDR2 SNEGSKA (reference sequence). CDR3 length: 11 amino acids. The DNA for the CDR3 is TGCAGTGCTACCAGGGGGGTAGAGCAGTACTTC. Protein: CSATRGVEQYF.